This T cell receptor beta chain was documented in a study of control samples from healthy donors and cancer patients. The CDR3 is 13 residues long. Measured with immunoSEQ multiplex PCR; TCRdb has only the in-frame clones, and not every one. The sample lists roughly 150,000 clones, approximately 86% occurring once. What was sequenced was blood. This rearrangement joins TRBV21-1 to TRBJ2-3; no check of the table's D call, TRBD2, against the DNA was made. TRBV21-1 is marked as a pseudogene. This receptor was identified in a man younger than 30 in good health. The CDR3 DNA sequence: TGTGCCAGCGTTGAGCGGGGGGAGGATACGCAGTATTTT. Its translation is CASVERGEDTQYF.